This passage covers 31 T cell receptor beta chains from one sample sequenced in a study of OX40 agonist ivuxolimab in advanced cancers. TCRdb's copy holds only in-frame clones and misses some; the assay was immunoSEQ multiplex PCR. The table lists about 79,000 clones, over 75% of them singletons. The specimen comprised CD4+ or CD8+ T cells sorted from blood, sampled in a trial of the OX40 agonist ivuxolimab. Receptors were obtained from an adult with an advanced solid tumor such as melanoma, head and neck, liver or kidney cancer.

The chain recombines TRBV5-1 with TRBJ1-1; 10 bases fit TRBD1. This CDR3 comprises 17 residues. Germline CDR1 reads SGHRS; CDR2 reads YFSETQ. The ends lost 3 bases at V and 3 bases at J; junction bases unmatched: 11. The CDR3 DNA sequence: TGCGCCAGCAGCTGGGCAGGGGACAGGGGAAAGGACACTGAAGCTTTCTTT. Its translation is CASSWAGDRGKDTEAFF. Based on the CDR3 plus reference TRBV5-1 and TRBJ1-1, the full variable domain is KAGVTQTPRYLIKTRGQQVTLSCSPISGHRSVSWYQQTPGQGLQFLFEYFSETQRNKGNFPGRFSGRQFSNSRSEMNVSTLELGDSALYLCASSWAGDRGKDTEAFFGQGTRLTVV.

This chain links TRBV5-1 with TRBJ2-1; the match to TRBD2 covers 12 bases. With V trimmed by 3 bases and J by 9 bases, 7 bases remained unmatched. The CDR3 sequence is 15 residues long. Germline loops: CDR1 SGHRS, CDR2 YFSETQ. The CDR3 spells CASSWTSGILAEQFF. The DNA of the CDR3 is TGCGCCAGCAGCTGGACTAGCGGGATATTGGCTGAGCAGTTCTTC. The whole variable domain, remainder taken from reference TRBV5-1 and TRBJ2-1, is KAGVTQTPRYLIKTRGQQVTLSCSPISGHRSVSWYQQTPGQGLQFLFEYFSETQRNKGNFPGRFSGRQFSNSRSEMNVSTLELGDSALYLCASSWTSGILAEQFFGPGTRLTVL.

This chain joins TRBV18 and TRBJ2-3; D unclear. Trimming pared 11 bases from V and 0 bases from J, leaving 15 bases between. Germline V gene lookup returns CDR1 KGHSH and CDR2 LQKENI. There are 14 residues in the CDR3. CDR3 nucleotide sequence: TGTGCCTCTCACTCCTTCCAAAGCACAGATACGCAGTATTTT. This sequence encodes CASHSFQSTDTQYF. Using reference TRBV18 and TRBJ2-3 for the parts outside the CDR3, the full variable domain is NAGVMQNPRHLVRRRGQEARLRCSPMKGHSHVYWYRQLPEEGLKFMVYLQKENIIDESGMPKERFSAEFPKEGPSILRIQQVVRGDSAAYFCASHSFQSTDTQYFGPGTRLTVL.

The chain uses TRBV18 and TRBJ1-1; no clear D gene. Per the germline V gene, CDR1 is KGHSH and CDR2 is LQKENI. This CDR3 has 14 residues. V shed 2 bases and J shed 10 bases, with 17 bases lying between them. In DNA form, the CDR3 reads TGTGCCAGCTCACCAGGGCACGGGTTCTTACGAGCTTTCTTT. Residues: CASSPGHGFLRAFF.

This clone was counted only a few times. The chain links TRBV6-4 to TRBJ2-5, with D maybe TRBD2 (7 bases). The ends were cut back, 1 base at V and 5 bases at J, with 26 bases in the middle. This CDR3 has 19 amino acids. Germline CDR1 reads MRHNA; CDR2 reads SNTAGT. The CDR3 DNA is TGTGCCAGCAGTGACTTGGGACAACCCGGGGGCGGGAGTTGGGAGACCCAGTACTTC. This sequence encodes CASSDLGQPGGGSWETQYF.

The chain couples TRBV19 to TRBJ2-2; 7 positions agree with TRBD2. The CDR3 length is 14 residues. Germline V gene lookup returns CDR1 LNHDA and CDR2 SQIVND (reference sequence). V was clipped by 6 bases and J by 6 bases; unmatched bases: 7. CDR3 in DNA: TGTGCCAGTAGCTTAGCGGGCGGCCCCGGGGAGCTGTTTTTT. The encoded protein is CASSLAGGPGELFF.

This clone has a single count. The V gene is TRBV18, the J gene TRBJ2-1; TRBD2 aligns across 11 bases. The germline V gene has CDR1 KGHSH and CDR2 LQKENI. The length of the CDR3 is 16 residues. Trimming removed 2 bases from V and 5 bases from J; junction bases left unmatched: 5. CDR3 sequence reads: CASSPGGTSGHNEQFF. The CDR3 DNA is TGTGCCAGCTCACCAGGAGGGACTAGCGGACACAATGAGCAGTTCTTC.

The chain carries TRBV7-6 and TRBJ2-7; D is perhaps TRBD2 (6 bases). CDR1 and CDR2 (germline): SGHVS, FNYEAQ. The CDR3 covers 16 residues. V lost 4 bases, J lost 0 bases, and 16 bases lay in between. The CDR3 DNA reads TGTGCCAGCAGCTCAGCTCTCCGGGACTCCTCCTACGAGCAGTACTTC. This gives the protein CASSSALRDSSYEQYF.

The V call is TRBV28, the J call TRBJ2-1, with TRBD2 matching 15 bases. There are 19 residues in the CDR3. The junction had 16 bases not matched to a gene; V was cut back by 6 bases and J by 7 bases. Germline-derived CDR1 and CDR2 are MDHEN and SYDVKM. The chain's CDR3 is CASSPRFTTGTSGRNEQFF. CDR3 bases: TGTGCCAGCAGCCCAAGATTTACCACTGGGACTAGCGGGAGGAATGAGCAGTTCTTC.

This chain connects TRBV18 to TRBJ2-7, with 8 bases that match TRBD1. CDR1 KGHSH and CDR2 LQKENI come from the germline V gene. V was pared by 4 bases and J by 4 bases, with 6 bases of the junction left unmatched. This CDR3 region has 14 residues. CDR3 amino acids: CASSRRTGSYEQYF. The CDR3, as DNA: TGTGCCAGCTCACGCAGGACAGGGTCTTACGAGCAGTACTTC.

The chain uses TRBV7-9 and TRBJ2-7; D is possibly TRBD1 or TRBD2 (5 bases each). The CDR3 has 15 residues. In germline, CDR1 is SEHNR, CDR2 FQNEAQ (reference sequence). V lost 5 bases and J lost 0, with 14 bases in between. This CDR3 reads CASSEGSWGSYEQYF. In DNA form, the CDR3 reads TGTGCCAGCAGCGAGGGGTCTTGGGGCTCCTACGAGCAGTACTTC.

The chain combines TRBV7-9 with TRBJ2-2; 11 positions agree with TRBD2. The V segment lost 6 bases and the J segment 4 bases; nucleotides outside the gene matches: 4. Germline V CDR1 and CDR2: SEHNR, FQNEAQ (reference sequence). This CDR3 has 15 amino acids. The CDR3 sequence: CASRSTSGSTGELFF. The CDR3, as DNA: TGTGCCAGCAGGAGCACTAGCGGGAGCACCGGGGAGCTGTTTTTT. Complete variable domain (other parts from reference TRBV7-9 and TRBJ2-2): DTGVSQNPRHKITKRGQNVTFRCDPISEHNRLYWYRQTLGQGPEFLTYFQNEAQLEKSRLLSDRFSAERPKGSFSTLEIQRTEQGDSAMYLCASRSTSGSTGELFFGEGSRLTVL.

The chain couples TRBV29-1 to TRBJ2-1; 9 bases map to TRBD1. The ends lost 4 bases at V and 0 bases at J; junction bases unmatched: 4. Germline CDR1 is SQVTM and CDR2 is ANQGSEA. The CDR3 runs 15 residues. The CDR3, as DNA: TGCAGCGTTGCCGGGACAGGGAGCTCCTACAATGAGCAGTTCTTC. Its translation: CSVAGTGSSYNEQFF.

The rearrangement links TRBV27 to TRBJ2-3; TRBD2 matches at 9 bases. This CDR3 is 17 amino acids long. CDR1 is MNHEY and CDR2 is SMNVEV in the germline V gene (reference sequence). V lost 6 bases to trimming and J lost 0 bases; unmatched junction nucleotides: 10. For the CDR3, the DNA is TGTGCCAGCAGACCGACTAGCGGAAGCACTAGCACAGATACGCAGTATTTT. Amino acid sequence: CASRPTSGSTSTDTQYF.

The chain is built from TRBV7-9 and TRBJ2-3, with D possibly TRBD2 on 6 matching bases. This CDR3 is 13 amino acids long. Germline loops: CDR1 SEHNR, CDR2 FQNEAQ (reference sequence). The V end lost 3 bases, the J end lost 5 bases, and 9 bases lay between the germline ends. The CDR3 spells CASSLVGGDTQYF. In DNA, the CDR3 is TGTGCCAGCAGCTTGGTGGGAGGAGATACGCAGTATTTT.

The chain combines TRBV7-3 with TRBJ1-5, with a tentative D call TRBD1 (5 bases). The CDR3 extends over 17 amino acids. Trimming cost V 3 bases and J 1 base, with 16 bases left between them. Germline V lookup: CDR1 SGHTA, CDR2 FQGTGA. The CDR3 loop is CASSFSGLLASNQPQHF. CDR3 DNA: TGTGCCAGCAGCTTTTCAGGGCTCCTTGCGAGCAATCAGCCCCAGCATTTT.

The chain combines TRBV4-1 with TRBJ2-1; 10 bases match TRBD2. Germline V gene data show CDR1 as MGHRA and CDR2 as YSYEKL. V shed 6 bases and J 8 bases; nucleotides not matched to a gene: 7. The CDR3 has 14 residues. CDR3 DNA sequence: TGCGCCAGCAGGCTGGGACTAGCGACCGATGAGCAGTTCTTC. Translating gives CASRLGLATDEQFF.

This chain links TRBV5-4 with TRBJ2-3, with D unclear. Trimming pared 0 bases from V and 0 bases from J, leaving 5 bases between. Germline V gene lookup returns CDR1 SGHNT and CDR2 YYREEE (reference sequence). The CDR3 has 14 residues. The CDR3 nucleotides read TGTGCCAGCAGCTTGGGGGGAAGCACAGATACGCAGTATTTT. Protein product: CASSLGGSTDTQYF.

The V gene is TRBV2, the J gene TRBJ1-3; 8 positions agree with TRBD1. V lost 6 bases to trimming and J lost 0 bases; unmatched junction nucleotides: 4. The CDR3 is 15 residues long. CDR1 and CDR2 (germline): SNHLY, FYNNEI. The CDR3 DNA is TGTGCCAGCAGCGGACAGGGTGTCTCTGGAAACACCATATATTTT. Its protein is CASSGQGVSGNTIYF.

V and J are TRBV11-3 and TRBJ1-5, with D maybe TRBD1 (5 bases). The V and J ends lost 4 bases and 2 bases respectively, with 12 bases between them. This CDR3 region has 15 residues. The germline CDR1 and CDR2 sequences are SGHNT and YENEEA. In nucleotides, the CDR3 is TGTGCCAGCAGCTCAATGGGGGGAGGCAATCAGCCCCAGCATTTT. Protein product: CASSSMGGGNQPQHF.

V gene TRBV29-1 combines with J gene TRBJ1-5; D is ambiguous. Germline V gene data show CDR1 as SQVTM and CDR2 as ANQGSEA. Trimming cost V 3 bases and J 1 base, with 16 bases left between them. The CDR3 length is 16 residues. The CDR3 protein is CSVDGWEGRSNQPQHF. DNA of the CDR3: TGCAGCGTTGATGGATGGGAGGGCCGCAGCAATCAGCCCCAGCATTTT.

This sequence joins TRBV6-1 and TRBJ1-5; unclear D gene. Germline CDR1 and CDR2: MNHNS and SASEGT. V was cut by 4 bases and J by 3 bases, with 13 bases left in between. There are 15 residues in the CDR3. Here the CDR3 reads CASSVSGGYNQPQHF. CDR3 nucleotide sequence: TGTGCCAGCAGTGTCTCCGGTGGGTACAATCAGCCCCAGCATTTT.

Of note for this clone: A read error is likely, as this CDR3 ends without the conserved phenylalanine or tryptophan. The DNA is left out, because the CDR3 cannot be placed on it with certainty; the CDR3 is given as TCRdb lists it. This rearrangement joins TRBV6-7 to TRBJ1-2. TRBV6-7 is marked as an open reading frame, function uncertain. With termini counted, the CDR3 has 16 amino acids. The CDR3 is CASSYSKSTGELWLHL.

The chain recombines TRBV6-1 with TRBJ2-5, with 10 bases matching TRBD2. The length of the CDR3 is 14 residues. Germline CDR1 is MNHNS and CDR2 is SASEGT. J lost 0 bases, V lost 10 bases, and 5 bases had no gene match. DNA for the CDR3: TGTGCCACTACAGCGGGAGGGAACCAAGAGACCCAGTACTTC. Protein: CATTAGGNQETQYF.

The genes are TRBV6-6 and TRBJ1-1; TRBD1 might be the D (5 bases). The CDR3 runs 13 residues. Trimming shortened V by 9 bases and J by 4 bases, and 15 bases separated the two germline ends. Germline V gene sequence: CDR1 MNHNY, CDR2 SVGAGI (reference sequence). CDR3 loop: CASGTLSFTEAFF. As DNA, the CDR3 is TGTGCCAGTGGGACCCTTTCATTCACTGAAGCTTTCTTT.

The chain carries TRBV2 and TRBJ1-4; D is unclear. The CDR3 totals 15 residues. V was clipped by 4 bases and J by 0 bases, with 9 bases between them. Germline-derived CDR1 and CDR2 are SNHLY and FYNNEI. The CDR3 region has the DNA TGTGCCAGCAGTGCACAGTTCGCAACTAATGAAAAACTGTTTTTT. Protein product: CASSAQFATNEKLFF.

The chain carries TRBV9 and TRBJ2-5, with 7 nucleotides matching TRBD2. The length of the CDR3 is 15 residues. V lost 2 bases and J lost 3; bases outside the gene matches: 7. CDR1 and CDR2 from the germline V gene are SGDLS and YYNGEE. Here the CDR3 reads CASSVSPSGKETQYF. The CDR3 region has the DNA TGTGCCAGCAGCGTGTCACCTAGCGGAAAAGAGACCCAGTACTTC. The full variable domain, completed using reference TRBV9 and TRBJ2-5, is DSGVTQTPKHLITATGQRVTLRCSPRSGDLSVYWYQQSLDQGLQFLIQYYNGEERAKGNILERFSAQQFPDLHSELNLSSLELGDSALYFCASSVSPSGKETQYFGPGTRLLVL.

The CDR3 sequence is CASSPGQGFGSGNTIYF. For the CDR3, the DNA is TGTGCCAGCAGCCCGGGACAGGGTTTTGGGTCTGGAAACACCATATATTTT. The chain recombines TRBV7-9 with TRBJ1-3; 9 bases are shared with TRBD1. J was trimmed by 1 base and V by 5 bases; bases with no gene match: 9. Germline loops: CDR1 SEHNR, CDR2 FQNEAQ (reference sequence). This CDR3 spans 17 amino acids. Supplemented by reference TRBV7-9 and TRBJ1-3, the full variable domain reads DTGVSQNPRHKITKRGQNVTFRCDPISEHNRLYWYRQTLGQGPEFLTYFQNEAQLEKSRLLSDRFSAERPKGSFSTLEIQRTEQGDSAMYLCASSPGQGFGSGNTIYFGEGSWLTVV.

The chain recombines TRBV7-9 with TRBJ1-1, with TRBD1 as a possible D gene (6 bases). The CDR3 is 15 residues long. V lost 1 base to trimming and J lost 6 bases, with 15 bases between them. Germline V gene lookup returns CDR1 SEHNR and CDR2 FQNEAQ (reference sequence). Written as DNA, the CDR3 is TGTGCCAGCAGCTTAGATCGGGGGCCGACTTCTGAAGCTTTCTTT. Amino acid sequence: CASSLDRGPTSEAFF.

The J gene is TRBJ2-7, the V gene TRBV7-2, with TRBD2 identical over 9 bases. CDR3 length: 15 residues. Germline V lookup: CDR1 SGHTA, CDR2 FQGNSA. The trim removed 0 bases at V and 3 bases at J, leaving 3 bases unmatched. Here the CDR3 reads CASSLAGLASYEQYF. The CDR3 DNA reads as TGTGCCAGCAGCTTAGCGGGACTAGCCAGCTACGAGCAGTACTTC.

This clone came up once. The chain couples TRBV29-1 to TRBJ2-7; perhaps TRBD2 as D (6 bases). This CDR3 is built from 15 residues. Per the germline V gene, CDR1 is SQVTM and CDR2 is ANQGSEA. Trimming pared 4 bases from V and 2 bases from J, leaving 18 bases between. The CDR3 bases are TGCAGCGTTGGTCCCCAAGTTAGCGGAACCTACGAGCAGTACTTC. This encodes CSVGPQVSGTYEQYF.